This T cell receptor beta chain emerged from a study of T-cell memory formation after mild COVID-19 (dated by TCRdb to the early 2020s). At the level of the whole study: TCR sequence clusters from the two donors were found to be largely donor specific. Two young, previously healthy adult volunteers, one female and one male, were included in the cohort. In two donors, T-cell clones that expanded and contracted after mild COVID-19 were tracked by sequencing TCRalpha and TCRbeta repertoires over time. Results the study describes overall, beyond this receptor: Whether the second-wave clones peaking on day 37 were SARS-CoV-2 specific was not confirmed. Only a couple of mild cases were covered in the study, and larger cohorts including severe cases with pre-infection samples were considered necessary. Some responding clones were detected in pre-infection memory, suggesting pre-existing cross-reactive memory T cells joined the SARS-CoV-2 response. Contracting CD4+ clones were found mainly in CM and EM memory subsets, while CD8+ clones were enriched in EMRA. Balanced CD4/CD8 phenotypes were observed for clones contracting from day 15 to 85, whereas a bias towards CD4+ was observed for a second wave of clones expanding from day 15 to 37.

Ficoll-Paque density gradient centrifugation was the method used to isolate PBMCs. This clonotype has a handful of counts. The specificity of this receptor is unknown. No base qualities exist here, and no much larger clone lies one base off it. Sequencing instrument: Illumina NovaSeq 6000. cDNA libraries for TCRalpha and TCRbeta were prepared by 5'RACE using constant-segment primers, with sample barcodes and unique molecular identifiers added. Trizol reagent was used to extract RNA from every sample. Library amplification was performed in two PCR steps, and a second sample barcode and Illumina TruSeq adapters were introduced in the second step. Libraries were sequenced on an Illumina NovaSeq with 2 x 150 bp paired-end reads. The authors processed their data as follows. With migec v1.2.7, reads were demultiplexed and then collapsed into UMI-guided consensus sequences. Using mixcr v2.1.11, the UMI consensuses were aligned to TRA and TRB V and J templates and assembled into clonotypes. Expanded or contracted clonotypes were those called significant by both edgeR and NoisET, with noise models trained on biological replicates. For edgeR calls, a false discovery rate-adjusted p below 0.01 and a log2 fold-change threshold of 1 were applied. As an exploratory analysis of dynamics, max-normalized trajectories of the 1000 most abundant clonotypes were examined with PCA combined with hierarchical clustering. Separately sequenced CD4+ and CD8+ repertoires were used to assign the CD4 or CD8 phenotype of responding clones. The public reads were reprocessed in TCRdb via fastp at Q25 and MiXCR, keeping in-frame beta chains. Every entry covers one CDR3 protein and lists the most common genes and DNA from its rows. TCRdb, rather than the study authors, made the V and J calls. The sample table lists more than 100,000 distinct CDR3 sequences, less than 6.5% of them with a count of one. The ten most abundant clones make up 2% to 2.5% of the sample.

Sequencing used PBMCs or a T cell subset sorted from them (not recorded which). The origin of this receptor is an adult woman who had mild COVID-19 (a few samples of this study predate the infection). The sample titles of this study are shuffled in the database, so cell type and time point are left out; the donor was told from shared clones.

The DNA sequence is as follows: TGTGCCAGCAGTGGAGGACAGGGGAACACTGAAGCTTTCTTT. This sequence encodes CASSGGQGNTEAFF. Recombination joined TRBV2 with TRBJ1-1, and TRBD1 aligns with 8 junction nucleotides. V trim: 4 bases; J trim: 1 base; unmatched bases: 2. Per the germline V gene, SNHLY is the CDR1 and FYNNEI is the CDR2. The CDR3 starts with the cysteine, ends with the phenylalanine, and has 14 residues. Left in the record is the CDR3 DNA by itself, 42 bases read in frame from the first base.